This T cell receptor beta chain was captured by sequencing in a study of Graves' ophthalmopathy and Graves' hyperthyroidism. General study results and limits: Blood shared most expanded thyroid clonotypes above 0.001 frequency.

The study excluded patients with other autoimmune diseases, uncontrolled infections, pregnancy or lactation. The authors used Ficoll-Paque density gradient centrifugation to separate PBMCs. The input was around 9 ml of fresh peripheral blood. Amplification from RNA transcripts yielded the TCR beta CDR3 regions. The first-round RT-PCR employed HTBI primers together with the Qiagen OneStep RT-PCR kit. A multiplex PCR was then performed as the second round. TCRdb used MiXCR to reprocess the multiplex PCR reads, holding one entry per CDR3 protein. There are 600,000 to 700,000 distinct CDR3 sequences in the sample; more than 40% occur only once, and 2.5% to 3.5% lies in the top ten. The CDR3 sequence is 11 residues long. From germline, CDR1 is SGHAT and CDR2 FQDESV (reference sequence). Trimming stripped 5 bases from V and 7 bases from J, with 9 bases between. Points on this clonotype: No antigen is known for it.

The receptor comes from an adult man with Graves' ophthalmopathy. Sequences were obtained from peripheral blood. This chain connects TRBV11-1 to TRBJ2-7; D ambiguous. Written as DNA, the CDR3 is TGTGCCAGCAGCCCACACAATGAGCAGTACTTC. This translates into CASSPHNEQYF.